A selection of T cell receptor beta chains follows, all from one sample in a study of T-cell reconstitution after alpha-beta-depleted transplantation in children. TCRdb redid the calling of the PCR reads with MiXCR, one entry per CDR3 protein. The sample lists about 110,000 distinct CDR3 sequences; around 6.4% were seen once. The sequencing here drew on PBMCs, mostly from graft donor cells, taken 360 days after TCRalphabeta/CD19-depleted stem cell transplant. The receptors stem from a male patient aged 2-15 years who had a stem cell transplant for acute lymphoblastic leukemia, so the T cells may come from the graft donor. Both conserved end residues are part of each CDR3. Size is omitted from some rows. Given values are once, few, many or a class for expanded clones.

size: few; V: TRBV2; J: TRBJ2-1; CDR3: CASSEGGGSYNEQFF
size: few; V: TRBV10-3; J: TRBJ1-4; CDR3: CAISDRRNEKLFF
size: .; V: TRBV20-1; J: TRBJ1-1; CDR3: CSARYEITEAFF
size: few; V: TRBV7-2; J: TRBJ2-2; CDR3: CASSSRAPRTGELFF
size: .; V: TRBV10-3; J: TRBJ2-7; CDR3: CAISEGDLAGVVPYEQYF
size: few; V: TRBV3-1; J: TRBJ2-7; CDR3: CASSQVRGEQYF
size: many; V: TRBV24-1; J: TRBJ2-5; CDR3: CATSEQETQYF
size: many; V: TRBV20-1; J: TRBJ2-7; CDR3: CSATPHLEQYF
size: .; V: TRBV7-8; J: TRBJ2-7; CDR3: CASSLSGRGYEQYF
size: few; V: TRBV7-9; J: TRBJ1-4; CDR3: CASTSDSLNEKLFF
size: many; V: TRBV7-3; J: TRBJ1-1; CDR3: CASSLSLNTEAFF
size: many; V: TRBV28; J: TRBJ1-2; CDR3: CASSFMGDGYGYTF
size: many; V: TRBV5-8; J: TRBJ2-3; CDR3: CASSLGQGRDTQYF
size: many; V: TRBV6-2/TRBV6-3; J: TRBJ1-5; CDR3: CASSGQGAGQPQHF
size: few; V: TRBV6-5; J: TRBJ2-3; CDR3: CASSYASDTDTQYF
size: many; V: TRBV6-2/TRBV6-3; J: TRBJ2-1; CDR3: CASSLTSGGEQFF